The clone carrying this T cell receptor beta chain came up a few times. This entry comes from a study of identical twins. V trimming: 4 bases; J trimming: 7 bases; junction bases outside the gene matches: 12. Per germline, CDR1 SGHTA and CDR2 FQGNSA. This CDR3 spans 16 amino acids. It was template switching that added a universal primer site, and there were unique molecular identifiers on the cDNA. MiXCR, run by TCRdb on the 5' RACE reads, gives a single entry per CDR3 protein. The profile shows 700,000 or so distinct CDR3 sequences, 21% of them singletons. These records were also assigned to another study, of T cells expressing NK-cell markers.

Sequenced sample: PBMCs. V is TRBV7-2 and J is TRBJ2-1; TRBD2 matches at 8 bases. This clonotype originated in a woman aged 18-29 years in good health. The chain's CDR3 is CASSSERGWGWNEQFF. CDR3 sequence (DNA): TGTGCCAGCAGCTCTGAGCGGGGGTGGGGTTGGAATGAGCAGTTCTTC. The full variable domain, in which reference TRBV7-2 and TRBJ2-1 provide the parts outside the CDR3, is GAGVSQSPSNKVTEKGKDVELRCDPISGHTALYWYRQSLGQGLEFLIYFQGNSAPDKSGLPSDRFSAERTGGSVSTLTIQRTQQEDSAVYLCASSSERGWGWNEQFFGPGTRLTVL.